This TCR beta chain was identified in a study of blood T cells in healthy people across ages. General observations from the study: It was held that the diversity estimates obtained from one million T cells were underestimates.

The V and J ends lost 5 bases and 4 bases, in that order; junction bases with no gene match: 11. The germline V gene encodes CDR1 DFQATT and CDR2 SNEGSKA (reference sequence). The CDR3 is 15 amino acids. Combining a sample-barcoded 5' primer with a J-beta primer mix, a second PCR ran for 7 to 11 cycles. TCRdb analysed the 5' RACE reads with MiXCR anew, one entry per CDR3 protein. The sample lists roughly 2 million distinct CDR3 sequences, about 50% occurring once. To note about this clonotype: The antigen is unknown.

The sequence was collected from a woman aged 40 to 50 in good health. The chain combines TRBV20-1 with TRBJ1-5, with 7 nucleotides matching TRBD1. Sequencing was done on a sample of blood. The CDR3 nucleotides are TGCAGTGCTCTGGTGGACAGGCCAATGAATCAGCCCCAGCATTTT. Protein product: CSALVDRPMNQPQHF.